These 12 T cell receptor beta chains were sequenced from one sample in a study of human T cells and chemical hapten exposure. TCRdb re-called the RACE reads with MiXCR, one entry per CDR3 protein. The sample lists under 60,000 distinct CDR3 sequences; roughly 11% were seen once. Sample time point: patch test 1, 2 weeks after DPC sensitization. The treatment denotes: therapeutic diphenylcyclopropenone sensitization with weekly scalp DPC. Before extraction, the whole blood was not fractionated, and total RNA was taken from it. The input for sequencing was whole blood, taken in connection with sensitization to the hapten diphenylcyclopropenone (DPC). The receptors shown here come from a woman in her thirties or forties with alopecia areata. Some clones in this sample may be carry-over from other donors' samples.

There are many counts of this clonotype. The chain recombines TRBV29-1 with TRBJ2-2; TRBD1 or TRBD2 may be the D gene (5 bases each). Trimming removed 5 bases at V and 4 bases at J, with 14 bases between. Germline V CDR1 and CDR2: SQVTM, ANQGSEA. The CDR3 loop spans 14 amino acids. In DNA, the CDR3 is TGCAGCGTTCCAGGGAGCCCGGGCACCGGGGAGCTGTTTTTT. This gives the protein CSVPGSPGTGELFF.

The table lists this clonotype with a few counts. In nucleotides, the CDR3 is TGTGCCAGCAGCTGGACGATCCCTCGGACTAGCGGGGTCCAAGAGACCCAGTACTTC. This gives the protein CASSWTIPRTSGVQETQYF. V is TRBV7-9 and J is TRBJ2-5, with 12 positions matching TRBD2. This CDR3 spans 19 amino acids. Germline V lookup: CDR1 SEHNR, CDR2 FQNEAQ (reference sequence). Unmatched junction bases numbered 13, after V lost 4 bases and J lost 1 base.

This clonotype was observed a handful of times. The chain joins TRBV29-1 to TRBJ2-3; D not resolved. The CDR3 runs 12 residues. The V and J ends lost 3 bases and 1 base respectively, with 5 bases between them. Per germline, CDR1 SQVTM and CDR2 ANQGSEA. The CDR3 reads CSVDAGTDTQYF. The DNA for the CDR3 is TGCAGCGTTGATGCAGGCACAGATACGCAGTATTTT.

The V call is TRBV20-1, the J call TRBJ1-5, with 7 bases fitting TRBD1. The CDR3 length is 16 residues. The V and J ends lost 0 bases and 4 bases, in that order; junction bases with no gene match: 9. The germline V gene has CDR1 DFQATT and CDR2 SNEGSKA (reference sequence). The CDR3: CSARDLSRGENQPQHF. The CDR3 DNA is TGCAGTGCTAGAGATTTGTCCAGGGGGGAAAATCAGCCCCAGCATTTT.

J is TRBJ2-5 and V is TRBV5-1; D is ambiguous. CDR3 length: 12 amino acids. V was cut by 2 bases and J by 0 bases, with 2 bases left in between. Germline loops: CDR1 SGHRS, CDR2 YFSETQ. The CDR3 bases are TGCGCCAGCAGCTTCAACCAAGAGACCCAGTACTTC. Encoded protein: CASSFNQETQYF.

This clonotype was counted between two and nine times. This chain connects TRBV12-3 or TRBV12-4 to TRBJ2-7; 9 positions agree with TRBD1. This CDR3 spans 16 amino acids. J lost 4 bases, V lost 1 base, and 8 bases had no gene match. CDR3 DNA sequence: TGTGCCAGCAGTTTAGGAGGGACAGGGACTACTTACGAGCAGTACTTC. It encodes CASSLGGTGTTYEQYF.

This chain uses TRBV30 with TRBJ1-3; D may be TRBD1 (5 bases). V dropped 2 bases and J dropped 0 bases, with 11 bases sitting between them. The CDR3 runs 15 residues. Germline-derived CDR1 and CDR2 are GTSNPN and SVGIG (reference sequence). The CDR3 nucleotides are TGTGCCTGGAGTCCCAGGGACCGCTCTGGAAACACCATATATTTT. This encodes CAWSPRDRSGNTIYF.

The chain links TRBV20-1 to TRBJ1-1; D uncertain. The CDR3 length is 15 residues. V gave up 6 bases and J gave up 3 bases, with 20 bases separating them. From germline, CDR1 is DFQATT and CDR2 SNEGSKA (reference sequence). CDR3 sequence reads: CSAPPWGRGDTEAFF. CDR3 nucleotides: TGCAGTGCCCCACCGTGGGGAAGAGGAGACACTGAAGCTTTCTTT.

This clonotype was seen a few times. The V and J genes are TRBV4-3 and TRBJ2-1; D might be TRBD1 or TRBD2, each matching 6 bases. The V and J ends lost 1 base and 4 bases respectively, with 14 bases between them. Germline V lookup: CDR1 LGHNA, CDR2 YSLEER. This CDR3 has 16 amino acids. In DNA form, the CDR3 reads TGCGCCAGCAGCCAAGTCGGGGGCGGCCCTTACAATGAGCAGTTCTTC. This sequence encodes CASSQVGGGPYNEQFF.

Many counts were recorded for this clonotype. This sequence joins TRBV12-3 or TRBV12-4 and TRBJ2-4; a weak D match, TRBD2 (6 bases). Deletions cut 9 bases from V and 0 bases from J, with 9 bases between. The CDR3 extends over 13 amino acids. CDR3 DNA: TGTGCCAGTGCGGGGCTAGCCAAAAACATTCAGTACTTC. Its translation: CASAGLAKNIQYF.

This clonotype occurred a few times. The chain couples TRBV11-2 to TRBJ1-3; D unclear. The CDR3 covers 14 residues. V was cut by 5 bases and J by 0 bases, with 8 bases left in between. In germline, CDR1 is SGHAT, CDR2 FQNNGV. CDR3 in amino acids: CASSRSSSGNTIYF. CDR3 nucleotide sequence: TGTGCCAGCAGCCGCTCCAGCTCTGGAAACACCATATATTTT.

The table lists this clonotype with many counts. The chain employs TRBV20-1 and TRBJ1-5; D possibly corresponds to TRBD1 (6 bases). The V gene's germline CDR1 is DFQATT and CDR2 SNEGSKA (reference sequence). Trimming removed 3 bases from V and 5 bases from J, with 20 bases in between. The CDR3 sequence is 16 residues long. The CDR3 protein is CSASRGTSLADQPQHF. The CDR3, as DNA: TGCAGTGCTAGCCGTGGGACATCTCTAGCGGATCAGCCCCAGCATTTT.